The 16 T cell receptor beta chains in this list originate from one sample, sequenced in a study of cytomegalovirus exposure and HLA in healthy donors. Primers: 60 Vbeta forward and 13 Jbeta reverse. Assay: immunoSEQ multiplex PCR; the TCRdb copy retains only in-frame clones and omits some. The sample has under 150,000 clones; around four fifths are singletons. The material sequenced was PBMCs. Source of these receptors: a boy between 10 and 17 years old in good health and CMV-seronegative.

The chain has TRBV9 and TRBJ2-7; D not resolved. This CDR3 has 12 amino acids. V dropped 3 bases and J dropped 4 bases, with 8 bases sitting between them. Germline V gene sequence: CDR1 SGDLS, CDR2 YYNGEE. In DNA, the CDR3 is TGTGCCAGCAGCGGCGATTCATACGAGCAGTACTTC. It translates to CASSGDSYEQYF.

The chain couples TRBV27 to TRBJ1-1; 8 positions match TRBD1. This CDR3 is 15 amino acids long. The J segment lost 1 base and the V segment lost 1 base, leaving 2 bases of the junction unmatched. Germline CDR1 MNHEY, CDR2 SMNVEV (reference sequence). The CDR3 DNA sequence: TGTGCCAGCAGTTTATTAGGGACAGGGAACACTGAAGCTTTCTTT. Translating it yields CASSLLGTGNTEAFF.

This clone was found a few times. The genes are TRBV27 and TRBJ2-7; TRBD2 agrees at 10 bases. V lost 4 bases, J lost 1 base, and 10 bases stayed unmatched. The germline V gene encodes CDR1 MNHEY and CDR2 SMNVEV (reference sequence). CDR3 length: 17 amino acids. CDR3 region: CASSSPSGTSASYEQYF. The CDR3 nucleotides read TGTGCCAGCAGTTCGCCGTCAGGGACTAGCGCATCCTACGAGCAGTACTTC.

The chain couples TRBV19 to TRBJ1-5; D ambiguous. Trimming cost V 2 bases and J 0 bases, with 5 bases left between them. The CDR3 length is 14 residues. CDR1 and CDR2 from the germline V gene are LNHDA and SQIVND (reference sequence). CDR3 sequence reads: CASSILNSNQPQHF. DNA of the CDR3: TGTGCCAGTAGTATACTAAATAGCAATCAGCCCCAGCATTTT.

This chain uses TRBV5-1 with TRBJ2-1, with 9 bases fitting TRBD1. V shed 8 bases, J shed 6 bases, and the junction held 6 bases outside the gene matches. Germline V gene lookup returns CDR1 SGHRS and CDR2 YFSETQ. The CDR3 contains 13 residues. The CDR3, as DNA: TGCGCCAGTGGGGACAGGGTAAGCAATGAGCAGTTCTTC. Protein product: CASGDRVSNEQFF.

V gene TRBV5-1 combines with J gene TRBJ1-1; TRBD1 matches 10 bases. The CDR3 loop spans 15 amino acids. Germline CDR1 SGHRS, CDR2 YFSETQ. Trimming at V came to 3 bases and at J to 3 bases, leaving 5 bases not matched to a gene. Written as DNA, the CDR3 is TGCGCCAGCAGCTCCTGGACAGGGGGGTACACTGAAGCTTTCTTT. Translated, it gives CASSSWTGGYTEAFF. Full variable domain (missing parts from reference TRBV5-1 and TRBJ1-1): KAGVTQTPRYLIKTRGQQVTLSCSPISGHRSVSWYQQTPGQGLQFLFEYFSETQRNKGNFPGRFSGRQFSNSRSEMNVSTLELGDSALYLCASSSWTGGYTEAFFGQGTRLTVV.

The gene calls are TRBV13 and TRBJ2-5; maybe TRBD2 (5 bases). The DNA end is more similar to TRBJ2-7, so the J call may be wrong. The CDR3 is 11 amino acids. The germline CDR1 and CDR2 sequences are PRHDT and FYEKMQ (reference sequence). The CDR3 coding sequence is TGTGCCAGCAGCCTCGGGGTCGAGCAGTACTTC. This encodes CASSLGVEQYF.

This clone was observed a single time. J is TRBJ1-5 and V is TRBV4-1; TRBD1 matches 8 bases. The junction had 3 bases not matched to a gene; V was cut back by 0 bases and J by 5 bases. The CDR3 is made up of 15 amino acids. Germline lookup yields CDR1 MGHRA and CDR2 YSYEKL. The CDR3 coding sequence is TGCGCCAGCAGCCAAGAGGGGACAGGATATCAGCCCCAGCATTTT. Its protein product is CASSQEGTGYQPQHF.

The V call is TRBV4-1, the J call TRBJ2-1; 9 positions match TRBD2. The CDR3 extends over 16 amino acids. The V segment lost 0 bases and the J segment 7 bases; nucleotides outside the gene matches: 7. Germline CDR1 and CDR2: MGHRA and YSYEKL. In nucleotides, the CDR3 is TGCGCCAGCAGCCAAGATTCGCGGGAGGGCCGGAATGAGCAGTTCTTC. Residues: CASSQDSREGRNEQFF.

The CDR3 spells CASSELKPRGTDTQYF. CDR3 sequence (DNA): TGTGCCAGCAGTGAATTGAAACCCAGGGGCACAGATACGCAGTATTTT. V gene TRBV25-1 combines with J gene TRBJ2-3; a weak D match, TRBD1 (5 bases). Germline V gene lookup returns CDR1 MGHDK and CDR2 SYGVNS. CDR3 length: 16 residues. V lost 1 base, J lost 1 base, and 12 bases lay in between.

V usage is TRBV6-5 and J usage is TRBJ1-2; D uncertain. CDR1 and CDR2 from the germline V gene are MNHEY and SVGAGI. The CDR3 is made up of 15 amino acids. Trimming left V 6 bases short and J 4 bases short, with 18 bases between. CDR3 DNA: TGTGCCAGCAGCCCACGGGGATCTCCGGCCTATGGCTACACCTTC. Residues: CASSPRGSPAYGYTF.

This rearrangement joins TRBV27 to TRBJ2-7; 9 nucleotides agree with TRBD1. Germline V gives CDR1 MNHEY, CDR2 SMNVEV (reference sequence). V was pared by 3 bases and J by 3 bases, with 3 bases of the junction left unmatched. There are 14 residues in the CDR3. This CDR3 reads CASSFSDRGYEQYF. The CDR3 DNA follows: TGTGCCAGCAGTTTCTCGGACAGGGGCTACGAGCAGTACTTC.

This chain uses TRBV25-1 with TRBJ1-2; 9 nucleotides line up with TRBD1. Unmatched junction bases numbered 7, after V lost 4 bases and J lost 7 bases. Germline loops: CDR1 MGHDK, CDR2 SYGVNS. CDR3 length: 14 amino acids. Here the CDR3 reads CASSAPGTGFGYTF. CDR3 coding DNA: TGTGCCAGCAGTGCACCCGGGACAGGGTTTGGCTACACCTTC.

The CDR3 sequence is CASSLVGGPPDTQYF. The CDR3 DNA reads as TGTGCCAGCAGCTTAGTGGGAGGGCCACCAGATACGCAGTATTTT. The genes are TRBV7-8 and TRBJ2-3, with 7 bases aligning to TRBD2. The CDR3 is 15 amino acids. Losses at the gene ends were 1 base for V and 4 bases for J; bases not matched to a gene: 5. Germline CDR1 reads SGHVS; CDR2 reads FQNEAQ.

This clone was detected once. At one of its ends the junction is not consistent with the germline gene, which may arise from a read error. The chain recombines TRBV19 with TRBJ2-1, with D perhaps TRBD2 (6 bases). Germline assignment: CDR1 LNHDA and CDR2 SQIVND (reference sequence). The CDR3 is made up of 14 amino acids. In DNA, the CDR3 is TGTGCCAGTAGTCCCTGGGACTCCGACAATGAGCAGTTCTTC. Its protein product is CASSPWDSDNEQFF. The full variable domain, with the rest looked up from reference TRBV19 and TRBJ2-1, is DGGITQSPKYLFRKEGQNVTLSCEQNLNHDAMYWYRQDPGQGLRLIYYSQIVNDFQKGDIAEGYSVSREKKESFPLTVTSAQKNPTAFYLCASSPWDSDNEQFFGPGTRLTVL.

This clone was detected only a few times. The chain couples TRBV6-5 to TRBJ2-3, with 7 bases fitting TRBD2. The CDR3 consists of 14 residues. Trimming cost V 6 bases and J 4 bases; bases outside gene matches: 7. Germline assignment: CDR1 MNHEY and CDR2 SVGAGI. The CDR3 region is CASRYREASDTQYF. The CDR3 DNA follows: TGTGCCAGCAGGTACCGGGAGGCATCAGATACGCAGTATTTT.